The 28 T cell receptor beta chains listed next were all sequenced from one sample in a study of blood T cell repertoires in COVID-19. The table came from immunoSEQ multiplex PCR; TCRdb's copy has only in-frame clones and leaves some out. Of 250,000 to 300,000 clones detected, 85% to 90% appear once; the ten largest clones hold around 10%. Material: peripheral blood. These receptors came from a woman in her 30s with COVID-19, enrolled during active disease.

Turning to this clone: A read error may produce the germline difference seen at one junction end. V usage is TRBV7-9 and J usage is TRBJ2-1, with 11 bases lining up with TRBD2. CDR3 length: 14 amino acids. CDR1 and CDR2 from the germline V gene are SEHNR and FQNEAQ (reference sequence). CDR3: CASSPQGLAGGLVF. In DNA, the CDR3 is TGTGCCAGCAGCCCGCAGGGCTTAGCGGGAGGGTTGGTCTTC.

The V call is TRBV18, the J call TRBJ2-3, with D tentatively TRBD1 (6 bases). This CDR3 has 15 amino acids. V was trimmed by 2 bases and J by 2 bases, leaving 11 bases between them. Germline V gene lookup returns CDR1 KGHSH and CDR2 LQKENI. In DNA, the CDR3 is TGTGCCAGCTCACCAGACAGGCAGTACACAGATACGCAGTATTTT. Translating gives CASSPDRQYTDTQYF.

To note about this clone: Other DNA sequences within the sample encode an identical CDR3. The J gene is TRBJ1-2, the V gene TRBV2; 8 bases align to TRBD1. The V gene's germline CDR1 is SNHLY and CDR2 FYNNEI. There are 14 residues in the CDR3. Trimming took 5 bases from V and 2 from J; bases not matched to a gene: 4. For the CDR3, the DNA is TGTGCCAGCAGTCCCAGGGGGCCAAACTATGGCTACACCTTC. Translation gives CASSPRGPNYGYTF.

This chain joins TRBV23-1 and TRBJ1-6; TRBD1 matches 9 bases. TRBV23-1 is annotated as an ORF whose role is uncertain. The CDR3 has 21 amino acids. V shed 4 bases and J 5 bases; nucleotides not matched to a gene: 21. CDR3 nucleotide sequence: TGCGCCAGCAGTCCCCTCCCCGGGACAGGGCCACGTTTTGTGAATAATTCACCCCTCCACTTT. Residues: CASSPLPGTGPRFVNNSPLHF.

This chain joins TRBV7-6 and TRBJ2-2; D possibly corresponds to TRBD2 (6 bases). The V gene lost 5 bases and the J gene lost 0 bases, with 13 bases spanning the gap. Germline-derived CDR1 and CDR2 are SGHVS and FNYEAQ. The CDR3 sequence is 16 residues long. The CDR3 nucleotides are TGTGCCAGCAGCCCATTAGCGGACGCGAACACCGGGGAGCTGTTTTTT. This codes for CASSPLADANTGELFF.

The genes are TRBV5-4 and TRBJ2-7, with 7 bases that match TRBD1. The V segment lost 0 bases and the J segment 3 bases; nucleotides outside the gene matches: 12. This CDR3 has 17 amino acids. The germline V gene encodes CDR1 SGHNT and CDR2 YYREEE (reference sequence). The CDR3 DNA is TGTGCCAGCAGCTTGGGGCTTTGGACAGGCCAGAGCTACGAGCAGTACTTC. Encoded protein: CASSLGLWTGQSYEQYF.

The chain uses TRBV27 and TRBJ2-5; no reliable D call. The CDR3 has 12 residues. CDR1 is MNHEY and CDR2 is SMNVEV in the germline V gene (reference sequence). Trimming cost V 5 bases and J 2 bases, with 6 bases left between them. CDR3 coding DNA: TGTGCCAGCAGTCGAACACAAGAGACCCAGTACTTC. This sequence encodes CASSRTQETQYF.

The V and J genes are TRBV19 and TRBJ1-5; perhaps TRBD1 as D (6 bases). This CDR3 has 14 residues. The ends were cut back, 3 bases at V and 6 bases at J, with 12 bases in the middle. Germline V gene lookup returns CDR1 LNHDA and CDR2 SQIVND (reference sequence). The CDR3 nucleotides read TGTGCCAGTAGTATGAGGGGGGGGGTTCAGCCCCAGCATTTT. This translates into CASSMRGGVQPQHF.

V gene TRBV5-1 combines with J gene TRBJ2-1, with 8 bases identical to TRBD2. Losses at the gene ends were 0 bases for V and 8 bases for J; bases not matched to a gene: 7. Germline V gene sequence: CDR1 SGHRS, CDR2 YFSETQ. This CDR3 is 15 amino acids long. The CDR3 region is CASSLVLAGRDEQFF. In DNA form, the CDR3 reads TGCGCCAGCAGCTTGGTGTTAGCGGGAAGGGATGAGCAGTTCTTC.

V usage is TRBV27 and J usage is TRBJ1-1, with D unresolved. The germline V gene encodes CDR1 MNHEY and CDR2 SMNVEV (reference sequence). This CDR3 contains 13 residues. V lost 1 base and J 5 bases, leaving 8 bases between the germline ends. The CDR3 DNA is TGTGCCAGCAGTTTATTTTCGGGAACTGAAGCTTTCTTT. Translation: CASSLFSGTEAFF.

V usage is TRBV19 and J usage is TRBJ1-6; possibly TRBD1 for D (5 bases). CDR3 size: 15 residues. V gave up 4 bases and J gave up 5 bases, with 12 bases separating them. CDR1 is LNHDA and CDR2 is SQIVND in the germline V gene (reference sequence). This CDR3 is CASSNSPGDNSPLHF. The CDR3 region has the DNA TGTGCCAGTAGTAACTCTCCGGGGGATAATTCACCCCTCCACTTT.

For this clone: Other DNA sequences within the sample encode an identical CDR3. The V and J genes are TRBV2 and TRBJ1-5; no firm D call. CDR1 and CDR2 from the germline V gene are SNHLY and FYNNEI. The CDR3 loop spans 13 amino acids. V lost 5 bases and J 0 bases, leaving 5 bases between the germline ends. The CDR3 region has the DNA TGTGCCAGCAGTTTGTATAGCAATCAGCCCCAGCATTTT. This codes for CASSLYSNQPQHF.

The CDR3 loop reads CARAPTGSGNTIYF. In DNA, the CDR3 is TGTGCCAGAGCTCCTACAGGGTCCGGAAACACCATATATTTT. The chain has TRBV2 and TRBJ1-3; possible D gene TRBD1, 6 bases. This CDR3 is built from 14 residues. Germline V gene data show CDR1 as SNHLY and CDR2 as FYNNEI. Trimming stripped 9 bases from V and 4 bases from J, with 16 bases between.

This chain's CDR3 is CAAAGEGRTEAFF. The CDR3 coding sequence is TGTGCCGCCGCAGGGGAGGGTCGCACTGAAGCTTTCTTT. The chain has TRBV28 and TRBJ1-1, with a possible D match to TRBD1 (6 bases). The CDR3 extends over 13 amino acids. V was trimmed by 11 bases and J by 4 bases, leaving 17 bases between them. Per the germline V gene, CDR1 is MDHEN and CDR2 is SYDVKM.

The chain has TRBV7-9 and TRBJ1-1, with 9 bases aligning to TRBD1. Germline-derived CDR1 and CDR2 are SEHNR and FQNEAQ (reference sequence). V trimming: 7 bases; J trimming: 9 bases; junction bases outside the gene matches: 6. This CDR3 comprises 12 residues. In DNA, the CDR3 is TGTGCCAGCAATTACGGACAGGGGAAAGCTTTCTTT. It encodes CASNYGQGKAFF.

The chain has TRBV28 and TRBJ1-1, with D possibly matching TRBD1 (5 bases). This CDR3 spans 17 amino acids. V was pared by 0 bases and J by 1 base, with 15 bases between. Per the germline V gene, CDR1 is MDHEN and CDR2 is SYDVKM. DNA of the CDR3: TGTGCCAGCAGTTTATGGGGCGGGGCAGGGACGAACACTGAAGCTTTCTTT. Its protein product is CASSLWGGAGTNTEAFF.

This clone has more than one count but fewer than ten. This chain uses TRBV30 with TRBJ1-1; D possibly corresponds to TRBD1 (6 bases). This CDR3 spans 14 amino acids. V lost 5 bases, J lost 3 bases, and 16 bases lay in between. Germline V gene sequence: CDR1 GTSNPN, CDR2 SVGIG (reference sequence). CDR3 DNA: TGTGCCTGGGCCAGAAGGGGGGGACACACTGAAGCTTTCTTT. This gives the protein CAWARRGGHTEAFF.

The chain carries TRBV28 and TRBJ1-6; D is uncertain. V was cut by 6 bases and J by 13 bases, with 22 bases left in between. Germline loops: CDR1 MDHEN, CDR2 SYDVKM. The CDR3 spans 15 residues. CDR3 DNA: TGTGCCAGCAGCAAGCAGGACTTTGGGGATAATCCCCTCCACTTT. Its translation is CASSKQDFGDNPLHF.

The chain carries TRBV28 and TRBJ1-4, with 9 bases that match TRBD1. The germline V gene encodes CDR1 MDHEN and CDR2 SYDVKM. V trimming: 3 bases; J trimming: 9 bases; junction bases outside the gene matches: 5. This CDR3 is built from 14 residues. CDR3 residues: CASSLWDRAQKLFF. In nucleotides, the CDR3 is TGTGCCAGCAGTTTGTGGGACAGGGCTCAAAAACTGTTTTTT.

V gene TRBV6-5 combines with J gene TRBJ2-1; no clear D. Between the trimmed V and J ends, which lost 5 bases and 7 bases, there was a span of 9 bases. Germline values: CDR1 MNHEY, CDR2 SVGAGI. The CDR3 contains 12 residues. Written as DNA, the CDR3 is TGTGCCAGCAGTCGCACTACGAATGAGCAGTTCTTC. This gives the protein CASSRTTNEQFF.

This chain joins TRBV9 and TRBJ2-7; 14 nucleotides match TRBD2. V dropped 3 bases and J dropped 12; count of bases not matched to a gene: 5. Germline V gene sequence: CDR1 SGDLS, CDR2 YYNGEE. The CDR3 is made up of 13 amino acids. The CDR3 DNA is TGTGCCAGCAGCGAGGGGACTAGCGGGAGAAGGTACTTC. It encodes CASSEGTSGRRYF.

CDR3 coding DNA: TGTGCCAGTAAGACAGGGGGCAACACTGAAGCTTTCTTT. Translating gives CASKTGGNTEAFF. The chain joins TRBV19 to TRBJ1-1, with 10 bases aligning to TRBD1. V trimming: 7 bases; J trimming: 2 bases; junction bases outside the gene matches: 1. The CDR3 is made up of 13 amino acids. The germline gives CDR1 LNHDA, CDR2 SQIVND (reference sequence). Based on the CDR3 plus reference TRBV19 and TRBJ1-1, the full variable domain is DGGITQSPKYLFRKEGQNVTLSCEQNLNHDAMYWYRQDPGQGLRLIYYSQIVNDFQKGDIAEGYSVSREKKESFPLTVTSAQKNPTAFYLCASKTGGNTEAFFGQGTRLTVV.

The CDR3 DNA follows: TGTGCCAGCAGTTTAAGGGGACTAGATTACTACGAGCAGTACTTC. It specifies CASSLRGLDYYEQYF. This chain connects TRBV27 to TRBJ2-7, with TRBD2 matching 8 bases. The CDR3 runs to 15 residues. CDR1 is MNHEY and CDR2 is SMNVEV in the germline V gene (reference sequence). After removal of 2 bases from V and 3 bases from J, the junction contained 6 bases not matched to a gene.

The V and J genes are TRBV18 and TRBJ2-7; 8 nucleotides match TRBD2. Looked up from germline, CDR1 is KGHSH and CDR2 is LQKENI. With 2 bases clipped from V and 5 bases from J, the junction kept 8 bases outside the gene matches. The CDR3 runs to 15 residues. CDR3 bases: TGTGCCAGCTCACCAGGAGAGCGGGAGTCCCACGAGCAGTACTTC. Its translation: CASSPGERESHEQYF.

The genes are TRBV3-1 (or the pseudogene TRBV3-2) and TRBJ2-5; maybe TRBD1 (6 bases). The CDR3 is made up of 17 amino acids. The ends were cut back, 4 bases at V and 4 bases at J, with 22 bases in the middle. CDR1 is LGHDT and CDR2 is YNNKEL in the germline V gene (reference sequence). The CDR3 here is CASSLPGTIVLGETQYF. CDR3 bases: TGTGCCAGCAGCCTACCGGGGACAATAGTTCTGGGAGAGACCCAGTACTTC.

This clone was observed a few times. The chain is built from TRBV7-3 and TRBJ2-7; 13 bases fit TRBD2. V shed 5 bases and J 3 bases; nucleotides not matched to a gene: 4. There are 15 residues in the CDR3. Germline lookup yields CDR1 SGHTA and CDR2 FQGTGA. The CDR3 nucleotides are TGTGCCAGCAGCCCCGGGACTAGCGGGAACTACGAGCAGTACTTC. Its translation: CASSPGTSGNYEQYF.

The CDR3 reads CASSQGQVVQPQHF. In DNA, the CDR3 is TGTGCCAGCAGCCAAGGACAGGTCGTTCAGCCCCAGCATTTT. J is TRBJ1-5 and V is TRBV3-1 (or the pseudogene TRBV3-2); a weak D match, TRBD1 (6 bases). This CDR3 has 14 amino acids. Trimming took off 1 base at V and 6 bases at J, with 10 bases between the two ends. Looked up from germline, CDR1 is LGHDT and CDR2 is YNNKEL (reference sequence).

The rearrangement links TRBV5-1 to TRBJ2-7; 8 bases agree with TRBD2. The CDR3 covers 13 residues. Trimming took 7 bases from V and 3 from J; bases not matched to a gene: 6. Per germline, CDR1 SGHRS and CDR2 YFSETQ. CDR3 sequence: CASRGREVYEQYF. The CDR3 coding sequence is TGCGCCAGCCGGGGGCGGGAGGTCTACGAGCAGTACTTC. The variable domain in full, with the rest retrieved from reference TRBV5-1 and TRBJ2-7, is KAGVTQTPRYLIKTRGQQVTLSCSPISGHRSVSWYQQTPGQGLQFLFEYFSETQRNKGNFPGRFSGRQFSNSRSEMNVSTLELGDSALYLCASRGREVYEQYFGPGTRLTVT.